The clone carrying this T cell receptor (beta chain) has only a few counts. Its antigen is not identified. Genomic DNA templated the TCR beta VDJ and CDR3 profiling. TCRdb fed the reads into MiXCR, producing one record per CDR3 protein. The sample yields some 180,000 distinct CDR3 sequences, around 63% seen once. Trimming stripped 4 bases from V and 1 base from J, with 11 bases between. This CDR3 has 14 residues. Germline V lookup: CDR1 SGHTA, CDR2 FQGNSA. This sample is drawn from a study of CD8+CD57+ T cells in acquired aplastic anemia. Study conclusions and caveats: Patients and controls were not found to differ significantly in CD8+ Simpson's diversity. Roughly 28 was the count of CD8+ CDR3 sequences that patients shared with controls.

Before being chosen for sequencing, patients had shown CD8+CD57+ cell expansion by flow cytometry. Blood came from patients not yet given any therapy. The sequenced material came from sorted CD4+, CD8+, or CD8+CD57+ T cells (not recorded which) from PBMCs. The genes are TRBV7-2 and TRBJ2-7, with D uncertain. The clonotype was recovered from a human donor with aplastic anemia. Here the CDR3 reads CASSSGASSYEQYF. The CDR3 coding sequence is TGTGCCAGCAGCTCAGGAGCCAGTTCCTACGAGCAGTACTTC.